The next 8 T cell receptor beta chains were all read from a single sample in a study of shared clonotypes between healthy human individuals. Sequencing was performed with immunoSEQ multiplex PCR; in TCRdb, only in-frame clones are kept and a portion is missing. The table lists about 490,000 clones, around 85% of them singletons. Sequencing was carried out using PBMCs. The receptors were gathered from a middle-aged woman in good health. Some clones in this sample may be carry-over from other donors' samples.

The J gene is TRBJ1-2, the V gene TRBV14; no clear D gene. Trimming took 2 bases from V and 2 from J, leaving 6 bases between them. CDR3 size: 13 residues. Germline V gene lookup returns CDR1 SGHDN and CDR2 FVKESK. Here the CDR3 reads CASSQSRNYGYTF. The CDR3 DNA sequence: TGTGCCAGCAGCCAAAGCAGAAACTATGGCTACACCTTC. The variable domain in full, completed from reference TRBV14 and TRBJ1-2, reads EAGVTQFPSHSVIEKGQTVTLRCDPISGHDNLYWYRRVMGKEIKFLLHFVKESKQDESGMPNNRFLAERTGGTYSTLKVQPAELEDSGVYFCASSQSRNYGYTFGSGTRLTVV.

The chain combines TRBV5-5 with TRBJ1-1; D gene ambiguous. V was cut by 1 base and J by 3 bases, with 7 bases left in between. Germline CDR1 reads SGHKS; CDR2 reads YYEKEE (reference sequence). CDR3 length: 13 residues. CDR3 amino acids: CASSLMRDTEAFF. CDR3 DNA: TGTGCCAGCAGCTTGATGAGGGACACTGAAGCTTTCTTT.

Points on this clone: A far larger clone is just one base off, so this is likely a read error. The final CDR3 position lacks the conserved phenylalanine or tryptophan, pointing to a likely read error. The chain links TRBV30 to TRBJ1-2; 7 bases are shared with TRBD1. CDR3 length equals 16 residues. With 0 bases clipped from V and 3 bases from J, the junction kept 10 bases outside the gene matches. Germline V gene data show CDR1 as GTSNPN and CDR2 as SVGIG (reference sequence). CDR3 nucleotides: TGTGCCTGGAGTGTCAACCCACAGGGGACTCACTATGGCTACACCTTA. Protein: CAWSVNPQGTHYGYTL.

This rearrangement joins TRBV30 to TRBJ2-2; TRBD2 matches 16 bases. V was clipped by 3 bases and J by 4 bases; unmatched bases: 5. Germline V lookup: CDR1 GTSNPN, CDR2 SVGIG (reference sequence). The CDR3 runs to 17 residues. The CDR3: CAWRGTSGRAITGELFF. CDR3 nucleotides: TGTGCCTGGAGGGGGACTAGCGGGAGGGCCATCACCGGGGAGCTGTTTTTT.

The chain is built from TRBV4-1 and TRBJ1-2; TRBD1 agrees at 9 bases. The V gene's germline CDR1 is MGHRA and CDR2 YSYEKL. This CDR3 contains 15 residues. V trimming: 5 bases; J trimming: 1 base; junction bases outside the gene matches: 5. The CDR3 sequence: CASSYRTGVNYGYTF. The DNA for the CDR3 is TGCGCCAGCAGCTATAGGACAGGGGTTAACTATGGCTACACCTTC.

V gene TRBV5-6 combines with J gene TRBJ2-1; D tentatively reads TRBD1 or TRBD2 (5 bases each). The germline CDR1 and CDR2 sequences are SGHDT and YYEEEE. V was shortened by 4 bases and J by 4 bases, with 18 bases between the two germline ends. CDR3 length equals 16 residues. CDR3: CASSRGRGQIYNEQFF. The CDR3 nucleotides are TGTGCCAGCAGCCGGGGCCGCGGCCAGATATACAATGAGCAGTTCTTC.

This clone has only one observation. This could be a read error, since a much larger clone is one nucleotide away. The CDR3 sequence is CASSDSTSGGGELFF. In DNA form, the CDR3 reads TGTGCCAGCAGTGACTCCACTAGCGGGGGCGGGGAGCTGTTTTTT. The chain carries TRBV6-4 and TRBJ2-2; 11 positions match TRBD2. This CDR3 spans 15 amino acids. With 0 bases clipped from V and 7 bases from J, the junction kept 1 base outside the gene matches. CDR1 is MRHNA, CDR2 SNTAGT, per germline.

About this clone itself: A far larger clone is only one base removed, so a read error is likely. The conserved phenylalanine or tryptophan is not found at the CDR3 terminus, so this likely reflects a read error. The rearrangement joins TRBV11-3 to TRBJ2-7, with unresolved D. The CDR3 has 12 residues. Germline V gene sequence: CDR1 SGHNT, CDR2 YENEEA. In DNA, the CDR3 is TGTGCCAGCAGTTTAGACTCCTCCGAGCAGTACTTA. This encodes CASSLDSSEQYL.